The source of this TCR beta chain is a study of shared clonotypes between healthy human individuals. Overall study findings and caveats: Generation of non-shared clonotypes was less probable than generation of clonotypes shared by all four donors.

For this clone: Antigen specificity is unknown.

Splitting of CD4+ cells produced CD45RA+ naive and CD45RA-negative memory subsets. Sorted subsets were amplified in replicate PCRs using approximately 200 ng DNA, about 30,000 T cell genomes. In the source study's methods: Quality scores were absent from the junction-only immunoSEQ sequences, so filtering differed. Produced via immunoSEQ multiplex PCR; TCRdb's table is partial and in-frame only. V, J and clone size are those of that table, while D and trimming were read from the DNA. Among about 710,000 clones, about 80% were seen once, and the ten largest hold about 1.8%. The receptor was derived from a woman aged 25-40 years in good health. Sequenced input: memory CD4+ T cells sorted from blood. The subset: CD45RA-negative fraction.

CDR3 DNA: TGCAGCGCCCGGACAGCCTACTATGGCTACACCTTC. Amino acids: CSARTAYYGYTF. The chain couples TRBV29-1 to TRBJ1-2, with D maybe TRBD1 (6 bases). With 7 bases removed from V and 3 bases from J, the gap between germline ends came to 12 bases. The CDR3 totals 12 residues. CDR1 is SQVTM, CDR2 ANQGSEA, per germline.